This T cell receptor beta chain was documented in a study of blood T cell repertoires in COVID-19. Turning to the study itself: The samples span acute and convalescent COVID-19 from the United States, Italy and Spain. Nucleic acid was either cDNA or gDNA, and it came from T cells, B-cell-depleted T cells, or PBMCs.

CDR3 size: 12 residues. Study processing details: Quantification of nucleated cells was approximated via reference gene primer amplification. This table comes from immunoSEQ multiplex PCR, and its TCRdb copy is limited to in-frame clones, with some not included. That table is the source of V, J and clone size, and D and trimming were worked out from the DNA. The profile shows roughly 200,000 clones, 70% to 90% of them singletons. What was sequenced was peripheral blood. The TCR was taken from a man in his sixties with acute or convalescent COVID-19. The chain is built from TRBV21-1 and TRBJ2-2; TRBD2 was called by the table and not checked on the DNA. TRBV21-1 is classified as a pseudogene. CDR3 residues: CASSSGSWELFF. The CDR3 DNA sequence: TGTGCCAGCAGCAGTGGTAGTTGGGAGCTGTTTTTT.